This is a list of T cell receptor beta chains from one sample in a study of T-cell memory formation after mild COVID-19. TCRdb ran MiXCR on the 5' RACE reads and lists one entry per CDR3 protein. The sample comprises roughly 260,000 distinct CDR3 sequences, about 17% of which are singletons, and 3.5% rests with the top ten. The sequenced sample consisted of PBMCs or a T cell subset sorted from them (not recorded which). The receptors stem from a young man who had mild COVID-19 (a few samples of this study predate the infection). Cell type and time point are not known. Both conserved end residues are part of each CDR3. The order of the fields is J gene, V gene, D gene, clone size, CDR3 DNA, CDR3 protein. A D gene is named only where the DNA matches it firmly. Rows may omit the clone size; those that give it use once, few, many or a size class.

TRBJ1-2 | TRBV28 | NA | few | TGTGCCAGCAGCCTCTCTCACGGCTACACCTTC | CASSLSHGYTF
TRBJ1-2 | TRBV9 | NA | few | TGTGCCAGCAGCGTAGTAGGATTCGATCTAACCTTC | CASSVVGFDLTF
TRBJ2-2 | TRBV5-1 | TRBD1 | once | TGCGCCAGCGCCCCTCAGGGGGCCGGGGAGCTGTTTTTT | CASAPQGAGELFF
TRBJ2-3 | TRBV25-1 | NA | few | TGTGCCAGCAGTGAAATGGTAGGCACAGATACGCAGTATTTT | CASSEMVGTDTQYF
TRBJ2-3 | TRBV12-3/TRBV12-4 | TRBD1 | NA | TGTGCCAGCAGAACCCGGACAGGGTCTAGCACAGATACGCAGTATTTT | CASRTRTGSSTDTQYF
TRBJ1-1 | TRBV18 | NA | NA | TGTGCCAGCTCAAGGACGGGAAGTACTGAAGCTTTCTTT | CASSRTGSTEAFF
TRBJ2-2 | TRBV20-1 | NA | many | TGCAGTGCTAGAGATCTGGAACCGACCGGGGAGCTGTTTTTT | CSARDLEPTGELFF
TRBJ2-2 | TRBV6-2/TRBV6-3 | NA | few | TGTGCCAGCAGTTGGTCGGGTGGCACCGGGGAGCTGTTTTTT | CASSWSGGTGELFF
TRBJ2-3 | TRBV3-1 | NA | NA | TGTGCCAGCAGCCATTATGGGGGGACGGCAGATACGCAGTATTTT | CASSHYGGTADTQYF
TRBJ1-5 | TRBV6-2/TRBV6-3 | NA | NA | TGTGCCAGCAGTTACAGGGGAGGGCAGCCCCAGCATTTT | CASSYRGGQPQHF
TRBJ1-5 | TRBV12-3/TRBV12-4 | NA | NA | TGTGCCAGCAGTTTTGGTCCAGATCAGCCCCAGCATTTT | CASSFGPDQPQHF
TRBJ2-3 | TRBV20-1 | TRBD2 | NA | TGCAGTGCTAGAGATCCAGCGGGGGGGCGTACAGATACGCAGTATTTT | CSARDPAGGRTDTQYF
TRBJ2-2 | TRBV7-7 | NA | NA | TGTGCTAGCAGCTTAGCGTGGGGCACCGGGGAGCTGTTTTTT | CASSLAWGTGELFF
TRBJ2-5 | TRBV20-1 | TRBD2 | NA | TGCAGTGCCACCTTAGCGGGGGGCTGGGAGACCCAGTACTTC | CSATLAGGWETQYF
TRBJ1-6 | TRBV7-2 | NA | NA | TGTGCCAGCAGCTTATCCTTATCTAGGGGTTCACCCCTCCACTTT | CASSLSLSRGSPLHF
TRBJ2-7 | TRBV7-2 | NA | NA | TGTGCCAGCAGCTCGGACTTTATGCAAGAGCAGTACTTC | CASSSDFMQEQYF
TRBJ2-7 | TRBV3-1 | TRBD1 | few | TGTGCCAGCAGCAGGACAGGGAACTACGAGCAGTACTTC | CASSRTGNYEQYF
TRBJ2-1 | TRBV9 | NA | few | TGTGCCAGCAGTGGAGGACAGTGGTCTGTGAATGAGCAGTTCTTC | CASSGGQWSVNEQFF
TRBJ1-5 | TRBV5-5 | NA | few | TGTGCCAGCAGCTTGGCAGGGCCTCAGCCCCAGCATTTT | CASSLAGPQPQHF
TRBJ1-4 | TRBV20-1 | TRBD1 | NA | TGCAGTGCCCCAAGGACAGGGTATGAAAAACTGTTTTTT | CSAPRTGYEKLFF
TRBJ2-5 | TRBV9 | NA | NA | TGTGCCAGCAGCGTTGGAGGGGGCAATGAAGAGACCCAGTACTTC | CASSVGGGNEETQYF
TRBJ2-7 | TRBV7-9 | TRBD1 | few | TGTGCCAGCAGTCCCGGGACAGGGGGCGGCGAGCAGTACTTC | CASSPGTGGGEQYF
TRBJ1-1 | TRBV24-1 | TRBD1 | few | TGTGCCACGCGACAGGGCATGAACACTGAAGCTTTCTTT | CATRQGMNTEAFF
TRBJ2-1 | TRBV4-2 | NA | few | TGTGCCAGCAGCTTACAACCCGGTCCCAATGAGCAGTTCTTC | CASSLQPGPNEQFF
TRBJ1-1 | TRBV5-6 | NA | many | TGTGCCAGCAGCTTGTTCGGCACTGAAGCTTTCTTT | CASSLFGTEAFF
TRBJ1-1 | TRBV7-2 | NA | NA | TGTGCCAGCAGCTTACTACCAGGACCGCCGAACACTGAAGCTTTCTTT | CASSLLPGPPNTEAFF
TRBJ1-2 | TRBV5-6 | NA | NA | TGTGCCAGTGCATCAACTTTCTATGGCTACACCTTC | CASASTFYGYTF
TRBJ2-7 | TRBV20-1 | TRBD1 | many | TGCAGTGCTAGAGCGAGGGGGCGGTCATTCGCCGAGCAGTACTTC | CSARARGRSFAEQYF
TRBJ2-7 | TRBV12-3/TRBV12-4 | TRBD1 | NA | TGTGCCAGCAGTTTAGGACAGGGGTACGGCGAGCAGTACTTC | CASSLGQGYGEQYF
TRBJ1-5 | TRBV7-3 | NA | few | TGTGCCAGCAGCTTAGTAAGTGGTCAGCCCCAGCATTTT | CASSLVSGQPQHF
TRBJ1-2 | TRBV18 | NA | NA | TGTGCCAGCTCATCACGACAGGAGGACGGCTACACCTTC | CASSSRQEDGYTF
TRBJ2-5 | TRBV6-6 | TRBD2 | few | TGTGCCAGCAGTGGGGACAGAAGCGGGGGGGCAGGAGAGACCCAGTACTTC | CASSGDRSGGAGETQYF
TRBJ2-1 | TRBV20-1 | NA | NA | TGCAGTGCTAGACACCCCAAGGGCCACAATGAGCAGTTCTTC | CSARHPKGHNEQFF
TRBJ2-3 | TRBV2 | NA | NA | TGTGCCAGCACTAACGCGGGCACAGATACGCAGTATTTT | CASTNAGTDTQYF
TRBJ1-2 | TRBV12-3/TRBV12-4 | NA | many | TGTGCCAGCAGTTTAGCCCAGGGAGGTGGCTACACCTTC | CASSLAQGGGYTF
TRBJ1-1 | TRBV5-1 | TRBD1 | few | TGCGCCAGCAGCTTGGCCCAGGGGGGGATCACTGAAGCTTTCTTT | CASSLAQGGITEAFF
TRBJ2-3 | TRBV7-7 | TRBD2 | few | TGTGCCAGCAGCCCGAAGCGGGGGGGCACAGATACGCAGTATTTT | CASSPKRGGTDTQYF
TRBJ1-1 | TRBV12-3/TRBV12-4 | TRBD1 | many | TGTGCCAGCACGGGCGGGACAGGGATATCTGAAGCTTTCTTT | CASTGGTGISEAFF
TRBJ2-7 | TRBV7-9 | TRBD2 | NA | TGTGCCAGCAGCCCCGGGGTAGCGGGGCGCGAGCAGTACTTC | CASSPGVAGREQYF
TRBJ1-1 | TRBV6-2/TRBV6-3 | NA | NA | TGTGCCAGCAGTTACGCCCGCGGTCTGTCCGCTGAAGCTTTCTTT | CASSYARGLSAEAFF
TRBJ2-3 | TRBV7-8 | NA | NA | TGTGCCAGCAGAGCCCGTTTTGCGAGTACGCAGTATTTT | CASRARFASTQYF